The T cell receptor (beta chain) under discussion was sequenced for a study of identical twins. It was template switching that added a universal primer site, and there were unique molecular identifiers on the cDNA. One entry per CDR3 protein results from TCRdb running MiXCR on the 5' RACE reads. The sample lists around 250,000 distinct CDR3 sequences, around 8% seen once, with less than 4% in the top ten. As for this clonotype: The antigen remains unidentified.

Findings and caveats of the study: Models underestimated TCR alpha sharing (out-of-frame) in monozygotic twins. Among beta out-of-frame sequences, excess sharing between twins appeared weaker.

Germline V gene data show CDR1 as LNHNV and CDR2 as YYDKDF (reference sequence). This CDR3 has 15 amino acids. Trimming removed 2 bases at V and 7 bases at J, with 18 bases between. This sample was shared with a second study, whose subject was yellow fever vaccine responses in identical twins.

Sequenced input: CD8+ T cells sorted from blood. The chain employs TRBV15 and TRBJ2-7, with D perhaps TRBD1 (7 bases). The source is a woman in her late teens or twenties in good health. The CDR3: CATSRTRDFRGEQYF. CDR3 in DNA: TGTGCCACCAGCAGAACCCGGGACTTCAGGGGGGAGCAGTACTTC.